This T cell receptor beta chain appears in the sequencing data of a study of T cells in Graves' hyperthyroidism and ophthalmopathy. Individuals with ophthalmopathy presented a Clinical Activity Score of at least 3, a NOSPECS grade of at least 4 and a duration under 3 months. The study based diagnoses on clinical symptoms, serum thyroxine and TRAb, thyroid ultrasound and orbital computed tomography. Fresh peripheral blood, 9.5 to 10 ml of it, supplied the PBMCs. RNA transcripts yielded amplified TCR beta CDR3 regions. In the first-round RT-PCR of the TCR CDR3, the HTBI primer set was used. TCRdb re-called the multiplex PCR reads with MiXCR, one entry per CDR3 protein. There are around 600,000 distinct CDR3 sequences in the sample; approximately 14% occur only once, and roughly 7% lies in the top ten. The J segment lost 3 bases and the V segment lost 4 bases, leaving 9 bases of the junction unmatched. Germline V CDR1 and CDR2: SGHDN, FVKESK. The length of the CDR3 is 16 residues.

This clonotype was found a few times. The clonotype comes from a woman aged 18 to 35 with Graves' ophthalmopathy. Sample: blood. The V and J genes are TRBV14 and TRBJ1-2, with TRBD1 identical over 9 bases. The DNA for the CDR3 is TGTGCCAGCAGCCGGACAGGACAGGGGTATTACTATGGCTACACCTTC. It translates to CASSRTGQGYYYGYTF.